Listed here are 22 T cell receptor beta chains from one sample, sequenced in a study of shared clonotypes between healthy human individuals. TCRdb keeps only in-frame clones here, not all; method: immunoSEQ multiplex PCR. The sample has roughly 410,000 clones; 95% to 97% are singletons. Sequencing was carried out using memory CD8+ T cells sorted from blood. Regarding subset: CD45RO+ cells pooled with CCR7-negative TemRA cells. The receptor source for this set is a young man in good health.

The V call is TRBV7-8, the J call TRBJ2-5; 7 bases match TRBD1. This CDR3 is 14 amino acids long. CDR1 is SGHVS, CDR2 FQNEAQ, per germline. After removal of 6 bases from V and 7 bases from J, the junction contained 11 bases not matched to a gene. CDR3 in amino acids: CASRSGTDFGTQYF. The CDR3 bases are TGTGCCAGCAGGTCCGGGACAGATTTTGGGACCCAGTACTTC.

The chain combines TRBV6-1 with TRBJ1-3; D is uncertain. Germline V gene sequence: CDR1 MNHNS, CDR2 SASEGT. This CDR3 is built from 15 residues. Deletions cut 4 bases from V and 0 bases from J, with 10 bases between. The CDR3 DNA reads TGTGCCAGCAGTGTACGCTCGGTCTCTGGAAACACCATATATTTT. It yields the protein CASSVRSVSGNTIYF.

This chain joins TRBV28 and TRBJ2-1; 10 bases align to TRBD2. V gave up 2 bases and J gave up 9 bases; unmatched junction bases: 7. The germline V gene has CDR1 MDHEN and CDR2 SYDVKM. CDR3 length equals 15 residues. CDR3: CASSLRASGSLEQFF. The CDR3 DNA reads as TGTGCCAGCAGTTTAAGGGCTAGCGGGAGTCTTGAGCAGTTCTTC. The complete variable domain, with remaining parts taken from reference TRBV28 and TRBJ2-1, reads DVKVTQSSRYLVKRTGEKVFLECVQDMDHENMFWYRQDPGLGLRLIYFSYDVKMKEKGDIPEGYSVSREKKERFSLILESASTNQTSMYLCASSLRASGSLEQFFGPGTRLTVL.

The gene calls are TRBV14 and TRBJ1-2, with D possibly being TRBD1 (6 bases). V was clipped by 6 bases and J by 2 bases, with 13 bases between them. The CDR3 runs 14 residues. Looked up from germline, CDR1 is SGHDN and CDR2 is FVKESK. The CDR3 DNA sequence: TGTGCCAGCAGTCAATTCACAGGGAACTATGGCTACACCTTC. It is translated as CASSQFTGNYGYTF. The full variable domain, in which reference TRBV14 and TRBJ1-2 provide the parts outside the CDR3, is EAGVTQFPSHSVIEKGQTVTLRCDPISGHDNLYWYRRVMGKEIKFLLHFVKESKQDESGMPNNRFLAERTGGTYSTLKVQPAELEDSGVYFCASSQFTGNYGYTFGSGTRLTVV.

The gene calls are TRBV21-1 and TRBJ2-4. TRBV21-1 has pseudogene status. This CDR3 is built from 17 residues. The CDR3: CASSKGREPLAKNIQYF. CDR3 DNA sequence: TGTGCCAGCAGCAAAGGGCGAGAGCCTTTAGCCAAAAACATTCAGTACTTC.

The CDR3: CSVYGGRNTGELFF. The CDR3 DNA sequence: TGCAGCGTTTACGGGGGGCGGAACACCGGGGAGCTGTTTTTT. This chain uses TRBV29-1 with TRBJ2-2; D perhaps matches TRBD2 (7 bases). The CDR3 runs 14 residues. Trimming left V 5 bases short and J 1 base short, with 11 bases between. CDR1 and CDR2 (germline): SQVTM, ANQGSEA.

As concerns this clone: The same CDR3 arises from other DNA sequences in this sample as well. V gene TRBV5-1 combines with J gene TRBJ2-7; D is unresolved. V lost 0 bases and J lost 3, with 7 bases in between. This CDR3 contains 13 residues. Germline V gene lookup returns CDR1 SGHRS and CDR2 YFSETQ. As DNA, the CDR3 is TGCGCCAGCAGCTTGGGGCCAGACTACGAGCAGTACTTC. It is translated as CASSLGPDYEQYF.

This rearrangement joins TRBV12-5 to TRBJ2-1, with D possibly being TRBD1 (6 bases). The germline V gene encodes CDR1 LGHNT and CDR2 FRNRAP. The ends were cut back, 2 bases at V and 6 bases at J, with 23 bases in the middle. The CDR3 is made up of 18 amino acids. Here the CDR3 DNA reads TGTGCTAGTGGTTTGTTTCTACAGGGTATCGGCACAAGCAATGAGCAGTTCTTC. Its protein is CASGLFLQGIGTSNEQFF.

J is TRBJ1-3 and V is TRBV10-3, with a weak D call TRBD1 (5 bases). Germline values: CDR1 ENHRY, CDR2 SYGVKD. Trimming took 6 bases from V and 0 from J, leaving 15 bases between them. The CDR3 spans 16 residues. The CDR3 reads CAIREDITGSGNTIYF. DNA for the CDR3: TGTGCCATCAGGGAAGATATTACAGGCTCTGGAAACACCATATATTTT.

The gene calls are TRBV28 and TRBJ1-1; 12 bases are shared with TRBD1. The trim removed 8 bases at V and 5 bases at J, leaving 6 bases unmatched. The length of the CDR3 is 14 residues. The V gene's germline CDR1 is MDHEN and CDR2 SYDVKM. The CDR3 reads CASGTGGERTEAFF. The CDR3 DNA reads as TGTGCCAGCGGGACAGGGGGCGAAAGGACTGAAGCTTTCTTT.

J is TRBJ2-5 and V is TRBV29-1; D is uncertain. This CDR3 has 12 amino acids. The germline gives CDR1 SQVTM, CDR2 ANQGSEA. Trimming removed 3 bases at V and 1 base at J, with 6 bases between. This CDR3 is CSVDRPQETQYF. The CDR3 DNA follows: TGCAGCGTTGACAGGCCCCAAGAGACCCAGTACTTC.

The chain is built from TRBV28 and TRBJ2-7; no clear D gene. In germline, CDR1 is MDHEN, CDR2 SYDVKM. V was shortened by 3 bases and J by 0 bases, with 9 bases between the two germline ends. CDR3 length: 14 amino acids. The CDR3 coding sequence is TGTGCCAGCAGTTTTCCTGGACCCTCCTACGAGCAGTACTTC. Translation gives CASSFPGPSYEQYF.

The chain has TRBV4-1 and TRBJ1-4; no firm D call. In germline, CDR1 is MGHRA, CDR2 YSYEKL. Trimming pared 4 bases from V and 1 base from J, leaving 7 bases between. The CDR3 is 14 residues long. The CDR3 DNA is TGCGCCAGCAGCCCGGGTATAACTAATGAAAAACTGTTTTTT. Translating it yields CASSPGITNEKLFF.

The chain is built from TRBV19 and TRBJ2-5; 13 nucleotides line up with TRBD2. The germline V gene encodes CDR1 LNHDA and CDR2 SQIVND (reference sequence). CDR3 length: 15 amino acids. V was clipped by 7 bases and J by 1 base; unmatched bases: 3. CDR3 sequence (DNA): TGTGCCAGTATGGGACTAGCGGGGACCCAAGAGACCCAGTACTTC. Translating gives CASMGLAGTQETQYF.

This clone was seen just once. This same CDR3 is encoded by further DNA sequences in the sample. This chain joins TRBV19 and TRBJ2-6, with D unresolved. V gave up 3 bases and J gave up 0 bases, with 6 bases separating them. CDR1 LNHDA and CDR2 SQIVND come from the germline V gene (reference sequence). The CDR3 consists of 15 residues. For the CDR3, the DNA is TGTGCCAGTAGTATCGAAGGCTCTGGGGCCAACGTCCTGACTTTC. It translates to CASSIEGSGANVLTF.

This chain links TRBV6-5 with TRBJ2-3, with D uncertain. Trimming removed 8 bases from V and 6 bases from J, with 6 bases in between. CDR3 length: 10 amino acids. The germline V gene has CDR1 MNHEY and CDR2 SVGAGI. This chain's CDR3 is CASHWDTQYF. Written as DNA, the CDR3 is TGTGCCAGCCATTGGGATACGCAGTATTTT.

CDR3 bases: TGTGCCAGCTCACCTCCGACGAGCGGGAGGGTTAACACCGGGGAGCTGTTTTTT. This translates into CASSPPTSGRVNTGELFF. J is TRBJ2-2 and V is TRBV18; 10 bases fit TRBD2. This CDR3 spans 18 amino acids. After removal of 3 bases from V and 2 bases from J, the junction contained 9 bases not matched to a gene. The germline gives CDR1 KGHSH, CDR2 LQKENI.

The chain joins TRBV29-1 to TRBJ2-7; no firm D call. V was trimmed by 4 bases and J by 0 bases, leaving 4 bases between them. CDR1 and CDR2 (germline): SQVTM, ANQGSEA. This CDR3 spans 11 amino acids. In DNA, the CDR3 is TGCAGCGTTGCAAACTCCTACGAGCAGTACTTC. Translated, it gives CSVANSYEQYF.

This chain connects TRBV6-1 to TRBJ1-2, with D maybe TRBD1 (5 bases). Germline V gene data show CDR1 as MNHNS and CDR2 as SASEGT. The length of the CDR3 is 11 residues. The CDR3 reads CAKGGARGYTF. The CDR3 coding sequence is TGTGCGAAAGGAGGGGCGCGAGGCTACACCTTC.

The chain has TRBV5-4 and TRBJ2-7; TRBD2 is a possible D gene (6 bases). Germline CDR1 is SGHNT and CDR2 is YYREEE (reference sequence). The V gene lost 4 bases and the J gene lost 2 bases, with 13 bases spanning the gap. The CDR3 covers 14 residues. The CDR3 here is CASSAEGIPYEQYF. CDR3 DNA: TGTGCCAGCAGCGCGGAGGGTATACCCTACGAGCAGTACTTC.

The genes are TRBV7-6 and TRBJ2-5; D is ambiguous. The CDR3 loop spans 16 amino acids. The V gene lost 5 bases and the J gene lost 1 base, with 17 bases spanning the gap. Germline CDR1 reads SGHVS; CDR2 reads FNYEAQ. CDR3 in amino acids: CASSTPWTAAQETQYF. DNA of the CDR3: TGTGCCAGCAGCACCCCGTGGACGGCCGCCCAAGAGACCCAGTACTTC.

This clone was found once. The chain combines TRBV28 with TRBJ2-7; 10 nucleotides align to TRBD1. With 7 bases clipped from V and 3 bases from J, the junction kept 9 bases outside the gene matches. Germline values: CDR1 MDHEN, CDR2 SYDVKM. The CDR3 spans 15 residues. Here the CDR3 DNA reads TGTGCCAGCAAAACCGGACAGGGGGTTCTCTACGAGCAGTACTTC. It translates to CASKTGQGVLYEQYF.